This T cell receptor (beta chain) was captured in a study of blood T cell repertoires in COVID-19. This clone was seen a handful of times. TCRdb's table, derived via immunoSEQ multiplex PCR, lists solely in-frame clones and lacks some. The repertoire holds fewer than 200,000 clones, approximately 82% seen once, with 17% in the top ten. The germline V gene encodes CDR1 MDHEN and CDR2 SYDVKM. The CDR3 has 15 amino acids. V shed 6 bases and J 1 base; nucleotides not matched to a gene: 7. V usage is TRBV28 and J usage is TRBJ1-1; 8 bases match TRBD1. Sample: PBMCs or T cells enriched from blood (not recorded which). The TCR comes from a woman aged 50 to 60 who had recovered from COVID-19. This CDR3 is CASSRSDRGNTEAFF. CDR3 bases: TGTGCCAGCAGCCGGAGTGACAGGGGGAACACTGAAGCTTTCTTT.